In this sample, the clone carrying this TCR beta chain turned up many times. These data come from a study of early T cells in non-severe SARS-CoV-2 infection. A single record per CDR3 protein comes from TCRdb applying MiXCR to the 5' RACE reads. Of some 91,000 distinct CDR3 sequences in the sample, about 15% were seen once. The germline V gene has CDR1 ENHRY and CDR2 SYGVKD. The CDR3 runs to 16 residues. Trimming shortened V by 2 bases and J by 1 base, and 11 bases separated the two germline ends. This clonotype was obtained from an adult who was a healthcare worker with PCR-confirmed SARS-CoV-2 infection or an uninfected control (not recorded which). The chain combines TRBV10-3 with TRBJ1-4; possibly TRBD1 for D (5 bases). The material sequenced was whole blood. CDR3 nucleotides: TGTGCCATCAGTGAGCCTCACGGGGGAACTAATGAAAAACTGTTTTTT. This gives the protein CAISEPHGGTNEKLFF.